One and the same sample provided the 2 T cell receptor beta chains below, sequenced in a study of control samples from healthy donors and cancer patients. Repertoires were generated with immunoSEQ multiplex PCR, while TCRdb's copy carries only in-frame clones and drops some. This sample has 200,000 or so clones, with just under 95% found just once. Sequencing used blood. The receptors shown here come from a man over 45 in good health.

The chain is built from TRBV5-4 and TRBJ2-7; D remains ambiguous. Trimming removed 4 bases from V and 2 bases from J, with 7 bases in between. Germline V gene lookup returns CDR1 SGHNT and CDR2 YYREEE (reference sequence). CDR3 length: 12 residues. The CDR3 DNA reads TGTGCCAGCAGCCGAGACACCTACGAGCAGTACGTC. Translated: CASSRDTYEQYV.

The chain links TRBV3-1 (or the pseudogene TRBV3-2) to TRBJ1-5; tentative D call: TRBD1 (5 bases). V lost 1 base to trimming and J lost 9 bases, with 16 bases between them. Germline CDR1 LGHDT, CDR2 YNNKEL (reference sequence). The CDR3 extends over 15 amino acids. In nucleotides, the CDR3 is TGTGCCAGCAGCCAAGGGGTGACAGCTCCTGGGCCCCAGCATTTT. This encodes CASSQGVTAPGPQHF.